The 21 T cell receptor beta chains below come from one sample, sequenced in a study of CD8+ T cells in alopecia areata. Treatment here: oral pan-JAK inhibitor, 5-10 mg twice daily. Isolated RNA was reverse transcribed into cDNA used as the sequencing template. The assay was immunoSEQ multiplex PCR, and TCRdb's table has in-frame clones only and misses some. This table holds some 180,000 clones, approximately 50% found once. The sample consisted of CD8+ T cells sorted from blood, taken at approximately week 52, from a patient treated with tofacitinib. Receptor source: a human donor with alopecia areata.

This clone was recorded once. The chain has TRBV9 and TRBJ2-1, with D perhaps given as TRBD1 or TRBD2 (7 bases each). Germline CDR1 SGDLS, CDR2 YYNGEE. Trimming pared 7 bases from V and 5 bases from J, leaving 13 bases between. The CDR3 has 13 amino acids. The CDR3 reads CASETGRDNEQFF. The CDR3 coding sequence is TGTGCCAGCGAGACAGGGAGGGACAATGAGCAGTTCTTC.

The rearrangement uses TRBV7-9 and TRBJ2-5; unclear D gene. The CDR3 runs 14 residues. Deletions cut 1 base from V and 2 bases from J, with 8 bases between. Per the germline V gene, CDR1 is SEHNR and CDR2 is FQNEAQ (reference sequence). Written as DNA, the CDR3 is TGTGCCAGCAGCTTAGGGGCTCCTCAAGAGACCCAGTACTTC. Translation gives CASSLGAPQETQYF.

The J gene is TRBJ1-5, the V gene TRBV7-2; D is unresolved. Looked up from germline, CDR1 is SGHTA and CDR2 is FQGNSA. The V and J ends lost 2 bases and 4 bases respectively, with 12 bases between them. There are 15 residues in the CDR3. The CDR3 DNA follows: TGTGCCAGCAGCTTAAGTGGACCTGGGAATCAGCCCCAGCATTTT. Its protein is CASSLSGPGNQPQHF.

This clone was seen a few times. The V and J genes are TRBV29-1 and TRBJ1-2; 7 positions agree with TRBD1. The germline CDR1 and CDR2 sequences are SQVTM and ANQGSEA. This CDR3 has 11 amino acids. The V and J ends lost 7 bases and 8 bases, in that order; junction bases with no gene match: 7. The CDR3 sequence is CSAPGQLGYTF. The DNA for the CDR3 is TGCAGCGCCCCGGGACAGTTGGGCTACACCTTC.

This clone turned up a few times. This chain uses TRBV29-1 with TRBJ1-2; D is perhaps TRBD1 (6 bases). Germline lookup yields CDR1 SQVTM and CDR2 ANQGSEA. The CDR3 is 14 residues long. Trimming shortened V by 7 bases and J by 2 bases, and 17 bases separated the two germline ends. CDR3 region: CSARGQLWNYGYTF. As DNA, the CDR3 is TGCAGCGCTCGAGGACAGCTTTGGAACTATGGCTACACCTTC.

V usage is TRBV6-5 and J usage is TRBJ2-7; TRBD1 agrees at 8 bases. The V gene's germline CDR1 is MNHEY and CDR2 SVGAGI. The CDR3 totals 12 residues. V lost 6 bases to trimming and J lost 5 bases; unmatched junction nucleotides: 3. CDR3 nucleotide sequence: TGTGCCAGCAGCCCGACAGGGGACGAGCAGTACTTC. This sequence encodes CASSPTGDEQYF.

The chain uses TRBV7-9 and TRBJ2-1; 7 bases map to TRBD1. Germline CDR1 SEHNR, CDR2 FQNEAQ (reference sequence). The CDR3 extends over 14 amino acids. V lost 1 base to trimming and J lost 7 bases; unmatched junction nucleotides: 4. In DNA, the CDR3 is TGTGCCAGCAGCTTAGAGACAGGGATTAATGAGCAGTTCTTC. It codes for CASSLETGINEQFF.

This rearrangement joins TRBV6-1 to TRBJ2-7; possible D gene TRBD1, 7 bases. V was pared by 2 bases and J by 5 bases, with 13 bases between. CDR1 is MNHNS, CDR2 SASEGT, per germline. The CDR3 contains 14 residues. The CDR3 reads CASSEIQGGNEQYF. The CDR3 DNA reads TGTGCCAGCAGTGAAATTCAGGGGGGAAACGAGCAGTACTTC.

The V call is TRBV11-2, the J call TRBJ2-4, with unresolved D. Trimming took 2 bases from V and 1 from J, leaving 18 bases between them. The germline gives CDR1 SGHAT, CDR2 FQNNGV. The CDR3 is made up of 18 amino acids. In nucleotides, the CDR3 is TGTGCCAGCAGCTTAATGTTAGCTTCTTCTGGGGCCAAAAACATTCAGTACTTC. Protein: CASSLMLASSGAKNIQYF.

The chain has TRBV27 and TRBJ1-4, with a weak D call TRBD1 (6 bases). With 8 bases removed from V and 7 bases from J, the gap between germline ends came to 17 bases. Germline CDR1 and CDR2: MNHEY and SMNVEV (reference sequence). The CDR3 has 14 amino acids. The chain's CDR3 is CASRNRDSTEKLFF. The CDR3 DNA follows: TGTGCCAGCCGGAACAGGGACTCCACTGAAAAACTGTTTTTT.

The V call is TRBV7-9, the J call TRBJ2-7; D call uncertain. This CDR3 is built from 12 residues. CDR1 and CDR2 from the germline V gene are SEHNR and FQNEAQ (reference sequence). The V and J ends lost 5 bases and 2 bases respectively, with 7 bases between them. The CDR3, as DNA: TGTGCCAGCAGCCAAGGGACCTACGAGCAGTACTTC. Its translation: CASSQGTYEQYF.

For the CDR3, the DNA is TGCGCCAGCAGCCAAGTAGCCGGGTCTGAACCCTATGGCTACACCTTC. Protein product: CASSQVAGSEPYGYTF. The rearrangement uses TRBV4-3 and TRBJ1-2; D is unresolved. The germline V gene has CDR1 LGHNA and CDR2 YSLEER. The CDR3 sequence is 16 residues long. The germline V and J ends were trimmed by 1 base and 4 bases, with 16 bases remaining between them.

This clone was counted between two and nine times. This chain uses TRBV5-4 with TRBJ1-6; 7 bases fit TRBD1. Germline loops: CDR1 SGHNT, CDR2 YYREEE (reference sequence). The ends lost 4 bases at V and 4 bases at J; junction bases unmatched: 11. The CDR3 contains 17 residues. Written as DNA, the CDR3 is TGTGCCAGCAGCCCGGCTGGACAGGAAGGATATAATTCACCCCTCCACTTT. Protein product: CASSPAGQEGYNSPLHF.

The chain carries TRBV7-8 and TRBJ1-6, with 12 bases aligning to TRBD1. Germline lookup yields CDR1 SGHVS and CDR2 FQNEAQ. This CDR3 contains 16 residues. Trimming cost V 4 bases and J 7 bases; bases outside gene matches: 5. DNA of the CDR3: TGTGCCAGCAGCTCCACCGGGACAGGGGGCAATTCACCCCTCCACTTT. This codes for CASSSTGTGGNSPLHF.

The rearrangement uses TRBV10-3 and TRBJ2-5; no definite D call. V lost 4 bases and J 1 base, leaving 7 bases between the germline ends. This CDR3 comprises 13 residues. Germline loops: CDR1 ENHRY, CDR2 SYGVKD. CDR3 protein: CAISGTVQETQYF. The CDR3 DNA sequence: TGTGCCATCAGTGGGACGGTCCAAGAGACCCAGTACTTC.

The chain recombines TRBV5-1 with TRBJ1-2; 8 bases fit TRBD1. CDR1 and CDR2 from the germline V gene are SGHRS and YFSETQ. This CDR3 region has 15 residues. The J segment lost 1 base and the V segment lost 3 bases, leaving 5 bases of the junction unmatched. CDR3 residues: CASSYHTGGNYGYTF. The CDR3 nucleotides read TGCGCCAGCAGCTACCACACAGGGGGTAACTATGGCTACACCTTC.

The rearrangement joins TRBV7-9 to TRBJ2-7; D gene unclear. The ends were cut back, 0 bases at V and 1 base at J, with 7 bases in the middle. The CDR3 length is 14 residues. CDR1 and CDR2 (germline): SEHNR, FQNEAQ (reference sequence). In DNA form, the CDR3 reads TGTGCCAGCAGCTTAGCGATCCTATCCTACGAGCAGTACTTC. This translates into CASSLAILSYEQYF.

The rearrangement uses TRBV27 and TRBJ2-1; the D is unclear. Trimming took 2 bases from V and 7 from J, leaving 12 bases between them. Germline values: CDR1 MNHEY, CDR2 SMNVEV (reference sequence). There are 14 residues in the CDR3. The CDR3: CASSLLGSRNEQFF. The CDR3 bases are TGTGCCAGCAGTTTACTAGGTTCTCGGAATGAGCAGTTCTTC.

CDR3 coding DNA: TGTGCCTGGAGTGAGGGAAGAGTACAGGATGGCTACACCTTC. Amino acids: CAWSEGRVQDGYTF. The rearrangement links TRBV30 to TRBJ1-2; D perhaps matches TRBD1 (5 bases). The CDR3 runs to 14 residues. V lost 1 base to trimming and J lost 6 bases, with 15 bases between them. Germline V CDR1 and CDR2: GTSNPN, SVGIG (reference sequence).

This clone came up a few times. This chain connects TRBV19 to TRBJ1-2; D perhaps matches TRBD1 (6 bases). The germline V and J ends were trimmed by 6 bases and 5 bases, with 13 bases remaining between them. Germline values: CDR1 LNHDA, CDR2 SQIVND (reference sequence). CDR3 size: 13 residues. The CDR3 sequence is CASSLAQGYGYTF. The CDR3, as DNA: TGTGCCAGTAGCTTAGCACAGGGATATGGCTACACCTTC.

The V gene is TRBV7-9, the J gene TRBJ1-1; D not certain. In germline, CDR1 is SEHNR, CDR2 FQNEAQ (reference sequence). This CDR3 spans 12 amino acids. V was trimmed by 5 bases and J by 5 bases, leaving 9 bases between them. The CDR3 reads CASSQGRTEAFF. The CDR3 nucleotides read TGTGCCAGCAGCCAAGGGCGGACTGAAGCTTTCTTT. Using reference TRBV7-9 and TRBJ1-1 for the parts outside the CDR3, the full variable domain is DTGVSQNPRHKITKRGQNVTFRCDPISEHNRLYWYRQTLGQGPEFLTYFQNEAQLEKSRLLSDRFSAERPKGSFSTLEIQRTEQGDSAMYLCASSQGRTEAFFGQGTRLTVV.